Listed here are 7 T cell receptor beta chains from one sample, sequenced in a study of metastatic and nonmetastatic thyroid tumors. Using MiXCR, TCRdb reanalyzed the PCR reads. The sample lists approximately 90,000 clones; roughly 13% were seen once. Patients were all untreated before their thyroid surgery. Sequenced input: blood. The receptor source for this set is a female donor with papillary thyroid cancer or a benign thyroid nodule (not recorded which). Some clones in this sample may be carry-over from other donors' samples.

This clone has ten or more counts. The chain carries TRBV6-1 and TRBJ1-1; tentative D call: TRBD1 (5 bases). Trimming pared 4 bases from V and 4 bases from J, leaving 16 bases between. The CDR3 sequence is 15 residues long. The germline V gene has CDR1 MNHNS and CDR2 SASEGT. In DNA form, the CDR3 reads TGTGCCAGCAGTGGACAGCCCCCGCGGGGCACTGAAGCTTTCTTT. It translates to CASSGQPPRGTEAFF.

This clone appeared many times. The J gene is TRBJ2-7, the V gene TRBV29-1; 9 nucleotides line up with TRBD1. The CDR3 covers 12 residues. With V trimmed by 7 bases and J by 5 bases, 6 bases remained unmatched. Germline V CDR1 and CDR2: SQVTM, ANQGSEA. The CDR3 loop is CSAEQGADEQYF. CDR3 DNA: TGCAGCGCCGAACAGGGGGCCGACGAGCAGTACTTC.

This clone has ten or more counts. The rearrangement uses TRBV28 and TRBJ1-2; D call uncertain. The germline V and J ends were trimmed by 2 bases and 2 bases, with 6 bases remaining between them. Germline V lookup: CDR1 MDHEN, CDR2 SYDVKM. There are 13 residues in the CDR3. This chain's CDR3 is CASSLRKNYGYTF. CDR3 in DNA: TGTGCCAGCAGTTTAAGGAAGAACTATGGCTACACCTTC.

This clone occurred many times. This chain uses TRBV6-2 or TRBV6-3 with TRBJ1-4, with D uncertain. Trimming stripped 0 bases from V and 0 bases from J, with 11 bases between. Germline V gene lookup returns CDR1 MNHEY and CDR2 SVGEGT. The CDR3 consists of 17 residues. In DNA, the CDR3 is TGTGCCAGCAGTTACTCGATCCCGGAAGCAACTAATGAAAAACTGTTTTTT. Amino acid sequence: CASSYSIPEATNEKLFF.

This clone was counted many times. Here the CDR3 reads CASSFGIPGELFF. CDR3 nucleotide sequence: TGTGCCAGCAGCTTCGGGATCCCCGGGGAGCTGTTTTTT. The rearrangement links TRBV11-2 to TRBJ2-2; D possibly corresponds to TRBD2 (5 bases). Between the trimmed V and J ends, which lost 3 bases and 6 bases, there was a span of 8 bases. Germline V gives CDR1 SGHAT, CDR2 FQNNGV. This CDR3 region has 13 residues.

This clone was found many times. CDR3 DNA sequence: TGTGCCACCAGTGGTGACAGATTCAATCAGCCCCAGCATTTT. This translates into CATSGDRFNQPQHF. The chain is built from TRBV24-1 and TRBJ1-5; tentatively, D is TRBD1 (5 bases). V lost 5 bases to trimming and J lost 3 bases, with 10 bases between them. The CDR3 contains 14 residues. The V gene's germline CDR1 is KGHDR and CDR2 SFDVKD.

Details on this clone: A much larger clone lies a single base off, so this may be a read error. Other nucleotide sequences in the sample specify the same CDR3. The chain is built from TRBV20-1 and TRBJ2-7; 8 bases agree with TRBD2. The germline CDR1 and CDR2 sequences are DFQATT and SNEGSKA (reference sequence). Trimming at V came to 6 bases and at J to 6 bases, leaving 10 bases not matched to a gene. The length of the CDR3 is 13 residues. CDR3: CSAARVSGTEQYF. The DNA for the CDR3 is TGCAGTGCGGCAAGGGTTAGCGGGACCGAGCAGTACTTC.